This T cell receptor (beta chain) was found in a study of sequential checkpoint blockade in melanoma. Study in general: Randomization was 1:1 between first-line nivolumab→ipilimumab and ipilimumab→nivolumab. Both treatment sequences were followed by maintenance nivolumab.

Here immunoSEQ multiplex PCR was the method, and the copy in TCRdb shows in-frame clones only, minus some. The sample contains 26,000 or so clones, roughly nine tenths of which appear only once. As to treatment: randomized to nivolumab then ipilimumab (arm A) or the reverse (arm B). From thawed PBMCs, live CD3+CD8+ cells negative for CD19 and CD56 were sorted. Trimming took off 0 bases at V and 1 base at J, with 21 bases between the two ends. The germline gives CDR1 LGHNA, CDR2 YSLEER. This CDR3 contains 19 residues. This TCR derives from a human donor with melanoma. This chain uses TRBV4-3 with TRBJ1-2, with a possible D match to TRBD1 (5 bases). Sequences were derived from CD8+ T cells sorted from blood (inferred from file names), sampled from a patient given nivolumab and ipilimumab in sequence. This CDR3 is CASSQEPGQWGVDNYGYTF. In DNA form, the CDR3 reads TGCGCCAGCAGCCAAGAACCTGGGCAGTGGGGGGTGGATAACTATGGCTACACCTTC.